These 19 T cell receptor beta chains were all obtained from the same sample, sequenced in a study of response to subunit inactivated influenza vaccine. TCRdb redid the calling of the RT-PCR reads with MiXCR, one entry per CDR3 protein. The sample includes more than 550,000 distinct CDR3 sequences, about 11% of them seen just once. Sequencing used PBMCs from blood, obtained on the day of vaccination. The receptors were sampled from a man in his forties or fifties who received an inactivated influenza vaccine.

This clonotype was counted ten times or more. V is TRBV20-1 and J is TRBJ2-3; 9 bases are a match to TRBD2. CDR1 and CDR2 (germline): DFQATT, SNEGSKA (reference sequence). The CDR3 extends over 14 amino acids. Trimming cost V 1 base and J 3 bases; bases outside gene matches: 2. The CDR3 region has the DNA TGCAGTGCTAGAGTAAGCGGGAGGACAGATACGCAGTATTTT. Its protein product is CSARVSGRTDTQYF.

This clonotype has a handful of counts. The chain carries TRBV12-3 or TRBV12-4 and TRBJ2-1; D remains ambiguous. The CDR3 length is 13 residues. The V end lost 2 bases, the J end lost 8 bases, and 10 bases lay between the germline ends. For the CDR3, the DNA is TGTGCCAGCAGTTTAAGTGGTACTGATGAGCAGTTCTTC. Protein product: CASSLSGTDEQFF.

This clonotype was seen repeatedly, ten times or more. The genes are TRBV6-2 or TRBV6-3 and TRBJ1-2; no definite D call. Germline V gene sequence: CDR1 MNHEY, CDR2 SVGEGT. This CDR3 contains 13 residues. Between the trimmed V and J ends, which lost 7 bases and 8 bases, there was a span of 17 bases. For the CDR3, the DNA is TGTGCCAGCACCCAGCCTGGAACAGACGGCTACACCTTC. Its protein product is CASTQPGTDGYTF.

The DNA for the CDR3 is TGTGCCAGCAGTTACTCCGAGCGGATATTTAGCACAGATACGCAGTATTTT. Residues: CASSYSERIFSTDTQYF. V usage is TRBV6-5 and J usage is TRBJ2-3, with D perhaps TRBD2 (5 bases). The CDR3 length is 17 residues. Trimming removed 0 bases from V and 0 bases from J, with 13 bases in between. Germline V CDR1 and CDR2: MNHEY, SVGAGI.

V is TRBV7-2 and J is TRBJ2-5; D might be TRBD1 (5 bases). The CDR3 is 13 amino acids. Trimming left V 2 bases short and J 9 bases short, with 13 bases between. The germline V gene encodes CDR1 SGHTA and CDR2 FQGNSA. CDR3 amino acids: CASSLQTDRSQYF. DNA for the CDR3: TGTGCCAGCAGCTTACAGACAGATCGGTCCCAGTACTTC.

The chain carries TRBV30 and TRBJ2-7; 13 bases line up with TRBD2. V dropped 8 bases and J dropped 7; count of bases not matched to a gene: 8. CDR3 size: 13 residues. CDR1 and CDR2 from the germline V gene are GTSNPN and SVGIG (reference sequence). As DNA, the CDR3 is TGTGCCACCGTAGGACTAGCGGGAGTGGAGCAGTACTTC. It specifies CATVGLAGVEQYF.

There are a few counts of this clonotype. J is TRBJ2-1 and V is TRBV5-1; D gene ambiguous. V gave up 1 base and J gave up 6 bases, with 17 bases separating them. Germline V lookup: CDR1 SGHRS, CDR2 YFSETQ. The CDR3 extends over 16 amino acids. CDR3 nucleotide sequence: TGCGCCAGCAGCTTGCGAGGCCCCCAGATCGGCAATGAGCAGTTCTTC. Encoded protein: CASSLRGPQIGNEQFF. The full variable domain, its missing parts supplied by reference TRBV5-1 and TRBJ2-1, is KAGVTQTPRYLIKTRGQQVTLSCSPISGHRSVSWYQQTPGQGLQFLFEYFSETQRNKGNFPGRFSGRQFSNSRSEMNVSTLELGDSALYLCASSLRGPQIGNEQFFGPGTRLTVL.

V gene TRBV20-1 combines with J gene TRBJ1-3; the D is unclear. Germline CDR1 is DFQATT and CDR2 is SNEGSKA (reference sequence). This CDR3 has 14 residues. V was shortened by 0 bases and J by 0 bases, with 6 bases between the two germline ends. CDR3 sequence (DNA): TGCAGTGCTAGAGATTGGGCCTCTGGAAACACCATATATTTT. Translated: CSARDWASGNTIYF.

This clonotype was counted a few times. The chain joins TRBV13 to TRBJ2-3, with a possible D match to TRBD2 (6 bases). The V gene lost 2 bases and the J gene lost 1 base, with 13 bases spanning the gap. CDR3 size: 16 residues. Germline-derived CDR1 and CDR2 are PRHDT and FYEKMQ (reference sequence). CDR3 region: CASSLRGTAGTDTQYF. As DNA, the CDR3 is TGTGCCAGCAGCTTACGCGGGACCGCTGGCACAGATACGCAGTATTTT.

The chain recombines TRBV11-1 with TRBJ2-7; 7 nucleotides agree with TRBD1. Losses at the gene ends were 5 bases for V and 6 bases for J; bases not matched to a gene: 10. Germline assignment: CDR1 SGHAT and CDR2 FQDESV (reference sequence). The CDR3 sequence is 14 residues long. The CDR3 region is CASSVHQTGPEQYF. In DNA form, the CDR3 reads TGTGCCAGCAGCGTACATCAGACAGGGCCCGAGCAGTACTTC.

There are a few counts of this clonotype. CDR3 in DNA: TGCAGTGCTAGAGGACAGGGTCAGGGCTACGAGCAGTACTTC. Translating it yields CSARGQGQGYEQYF. The genes are TRBV20-1 and TRBJ2-7, with 7 bases fitting TRBD1. Germline CDR1 is DFQATT and CDR2 is SNEGSKA (reference sequence). With V trimmed by 1 base and J by 3 bases, 6 bases remained unmatched. The CDR3 has 14 residues.

The CDR3 DNA sequence: TGCAGTGCCCGACAGGGGGCTAGTTTCTACGAGCAGTACTTC. Its protein is CSARQGASFYEQYF. V gene TRBV20-1 combines with J gene TRBJ2-7; TRBD1 aligns across 10 bases. The junction had 8 bases not matched to a gene; V was cut back by 6 bases and J by 3 bases. CDR1 and CDR2 from the germline V gene are DFQATT and SNEGSKA (reference sequence). The CDR3 extends over 14 amino acids.

This clonotype was detected only a few times. The rearrangement links TRBV5-4 to TRBJ2-7, with 13 bases that match TRBD2. This CDR3 is built from 15 residues. Per the germline V gene, CDR1 is SGHNT and CDR2 is YYREEE (reference sequence). Trimming removed 9 bases from V and 3 bases from J; junction bases left unmatched: 9. The CDR3 DNA reads as TGTGCCACTTCCAGGGGGACTAGCGGGAACTACGAGCAGTACTTC. Translated: CATSRGTSGNYEQYF. The full variable domain, with the rest looked up from reference TRBV5-4 and TRBJ2-7, is ETGVTQSPTHLIKTRGQQVTLRCSSQSGHNTVSWYQQALGQGPQFIFQYYREEENGRGNFPPRFSGLQFPNYSSELNVNALELDDSALYLCATSRGTSGNYEQYFGPGTRLTVT.

This clonotype occurred a few times. The chain has TRBV5-1 and TRBJ2-1, with no clear D. V lost 0 bases and J lost 6, with 10 bases in between. The V gene's germline CDR1 is SGHRS and CDR2 YFSETQ. The CDR3 consists of 14 residues. The CDR3 protein is CASSLGEIPNEQFF. In DNA form, the CDR3 reads TGCGCCAGCAGCTTGGGGGAAATTCCCAATGAGCAGTTCTTC.

This chain links TRBV10-3 with TRBJ1-2, with D unclear. The V end lost 0 bases, the J end lost 0 bases, and 20 bases lay between the germline ends. The CDR3 runs 19 residues. Germline CDR1 ENHRY, CDR2 SYGVKD. The CDR3, as DNA: TGTGCCATCAGTGAGTCTACAGACCCTTATTTTCAAACTAACTATGGCTACACCTTC. Its protein product is CAISESTDPYFQTNYGYTF.

This chain connects TRBV20-1 to TRBJ2-1; D gene unclear. Trimming shortened V by 0 bases and J by 0 bases, and 15 bases separated the two germline ends. Germline CDR1 DFQATT, CDR2 SNEGSKA (reference sequence). The CDR3 loop spans 17 amino acids. CDR3 sequence reads: CSARDLAARSSYNEQFF. DNA of the CDR3: TGCAGTGCTAGAGATCTCGCAGCCCGGAGCTCCTACAATGAGCAGTTCTTC.

The V call is TRBV6-5, the J call TRBJ1-2; possible D gene TRBD1, 6 bases. The germline V gene encodes CDR1 MNHEY and CDR2 SVGAGI. The CDR3 sequence is 14 residues long. V was clipped by 2 bases and J by 4 bases, with 11 bases between them. As DNA, the CDR3 is TGTGCCAGCAGTTACGCACAGGGCGGCTATGGCTACACCTTC. Encoded protein: CASSYAQGGYGYTF.

This clonotype was seen more than once but under ten times. This chain connects TRBV28 to TRBJ2-1; a possible D gene is TRBD2 (6 bases). The germline V gene encodes CDR1 MDHEN and CDR2 SYDVKM. This CDR3 region has 14 residues. V was cut by 6 bases and J by 4 bases, with 13 bases left in between. The CDR3 coding sequence is TGTGCCAGCAGAGGGAGGAATCAGTACAATGAGCAGTTCTTC. Amino acids: CASRGRNQYNEQFF.

In its sample, this clonotype was seen a few times. The chain carries TRBV29-1 and TRBJ1-1; 9 bases line up with TRBD1. Germline V gene data show CDR1 as SQVTM and CDR2 as ANQGSEA. This CDR3 contains 15 residues. V was pared by 4 bases and J by 1 base, with 7 bases of the junction left unmatched. CDR3 sequence reads: CSVVDRGVWNTEAFF. The CDR3 region has the DNA TGCAGCGTTGTAGACAGGGGGGTGTGGAACACTGAAGCTTTCTTT.